These 2 T cell receptor beta chains were sequenced from one sample in a study of shared clonotypes between healthy human individuals. Produced via immunoSEQ multiplex PCR; TCRdb's table is partial and in-frame only. The data contain roughly 1,800,000 clones, just under 95% of them singletons. CD8 cells regarded as naive lacked CD45RO, were positively chosen for CCR7, and omitted terminally differentiated effector memory CD45RA+ cells. The sequencing sample was made of naive CD8+ T cells sorted from blood. The origin of the receptors is a man in his late teens or twenties in good health.

The chain links TRBV6-5 to TRBJ2-7, with 10 bases aligning to TRBD2. The CDR3 covers 15 residues. Per germline, CDR1 MNHEY and CDR2 SVGAGI. The V and J ends lost 0 bases and 7 bases, in that order; junction bases with no gene match: 6. CDR3 protein: CASSYSSGRAGEQYF. CDR3 DNA: TGTGCCAGCAGTTACTCGAGCGGGAGGGCCGGAGAGCAGTACTTC.

CDR3 in amino acids: CASSLKRTGTTDTQYF. The CDR3 DNA follows: TGTGCCAGCAGCTTGAAAAGGACGGGGACAACAGATACGCAGTATTTT. The gene calls are TRBV5-6 and TRBJ2-3; D is perhaps TRBD1 (6 bases). CDR1 SGHDT and CDR2 YYEEEE come from the germline V gene. V was pared by 1 base and J by 3 bases, with 15 bases between. The CDR3 extends over 16 amino acids. The whole variable domain, remainder taken from reference TRBV5-6 and TRBJ2-3, is DAGVTQSPTHLIKTRGQQVTLRCSPKSGHDTVSWYQQALGQGPQFIFQYYEEEERQRGNFPDRFSGHQFPNYSSELNVNALLLGDSALYLCASSLKRTGTTDTQYFGPGTRLTVL.